This T cell receptor beta chain was captured in a study of vaccination and CD4 T cells after COVID-19. At the level of the study: Drawing of post-COVID samples took place a median roughly 100 days after diagnosis (range 35 to 161).

Described treatment: roughly 11-day PBMC culture with coronavirus spike peptide pools or control peptides (ViraFEST assay). To note about this clonotype: What it binds is unknown.

CD4+ T cells that had been cultured provided DNA sequenced with the Oncomine TCR Beta short-read assay. From the PCR reads, TCRdb called clonotypes with MiXCR, one entry per CDR3 protein. The sample lists around 18,000 distinct CDR3 sequences; 70% were seen once. Findings and limits, study-wide: Convalescent patients showed a median roughly 85% of reactive clones that were seen only post-vaccination.

The sequencing input was CD4+ T cells from blood, cultured in vitro. The receptor was derived from a human donor who had recovered from COVID-19.

The DNA for the CDR3 is TGTGCCAGCAGCTCTCAAAGGGACACTGAAGCTTTCTTT. Its protein product is CASSSQRDTEAFF. The chain couples TRBV7-9 to TRBJ1-1; no reliable D call. Germline V gene sequence: CDR1 SEHNR, CDR2 FQNEAQ (reference sequence). Trimming removed 4 bases from V and 3 bases from J, with 9 bases in between. This CDR3 comprises 13 residues.